One sample yielded the 24 T cell receptor beta chains listed below, sequenced in a study of blood T cell repertoires in COVID-19. Assay used: immunoSEQ multiplex PCR; TCRdb lists only in-frame clones, some missing. The sample holds 35,000 to 50,000 clones, roughly 80% seen once. Sequenced material: peripheral blood. All receptors come from a man aged 55 to 70 in a cohort sampled during active COVID-19.

This sequence joins TRBV27 and TRBJ1-6; no clear D gene. Germline assignment: CDR1 MNHEY and CDR2 SMNVEV (reference sequence). Between the trimmed V and J ends, which lost 3 bases and 7 bases, there was a span of 10 bases. The CDR3 is 14 amino acids. For the CDR3, the DNA is TGTGCCAGCAGTTTTCAAGAGAGCAATTCACCCCTCCACTTT. Residues: CASSFQESNSPLHF.

The CDR3 sequence: CASSRTGITTGELFF. The CDR3 nucleotides read TGTGCCAGCAGCCGGACAGGAATAACGACCGGGGAGCTGTTTTTT. The chain joins TRBV3-1 (or the pseudogene TRBV3-2) to TRBJ2-2; 7 positions agree with TRBD1. The length of the CDR3 is 15 residues. V was pared by 4 bases and J by 5 bases, with 7 bases of the junction left unmatched. Germline V gene lookup returns CDR1 LGHDT and CDR2 YNNKEL (reference sequence).

The V call is TRBV7-9, the J call TRBJ2-3; tentative D call: TRBD1 (5 bases). CDR1 SEHNR and CDR2 FQNEAQ come from the germline V gene (reference sequence). Trimming stripped 6 bases from V and 5 bases from J, with 9 bases between. This CDR3 comprises 12 residues. CDR3 DNA: TGTGCCAGCAGTGCGCAGGGAGATACGCAGTATTTT. It yields the protein CASSAQGDTQYF.

The rearrangement links TRBV15 to TRBJ2-2, with TRBD1 as a possible D gene (6 bases). Germline V gene lookup returns CDR1 LNHNV and CDR2 YYDKDF (reference sequence). The V and J ends lost 5 bases and 3 bases respectively, with 13 bases between them. CDR3 length: 15 amino acids. The chain's CDR3 is CATSLGGLDTGELFF. The CDR3, as DNA: TGTGCCACCAGCCTAGGGGGATTGGACACCGGGGAGCTGTTTTTT.

The chain uses TRBV7-9 and TRBJ2-2; 13 bases align to TRBD2. The germline gives CDR1 SEHNR, CDR2 FQNEAQ (reference sequence). This CDR3 region has 16 residues. After removal of 11 bases from V and 5 bases from J, the junction contained 11 bases not matched to a gene. DNA of the CDR3: TGTGCCGGAGGACTAGCGGGAGCGAGTACGACCGGGGAGCTGTTTTTT. Protein sequence: CAGGLAGASTTGELFF. The variable domain in full, completed from reference TRBV7-9 and TRBJ2-2, reads DTGVSQNPRHKITKRGQNVTFRCDPISEHNRLYWYRQTLGQGPEFLTYFQNEAQLEKSRLLSDRFSAERPKGSFSTLEIQRTEQGDSAMYLCAGGLAGASTTGELFFGEGSRLTVL.

The chain employs TRBV6-5 and TRBJ2-5; the match to TRBD2 covers 7 bases. Germline CDR1 MNHEY, CDR2 SVGAGI. V gave up 7 bases and J gave up 3 bases; unmatched junction bases: 8. The CDR3 contains 14 residues. The CDR3 region has the DNA TGTGCCAGCATTTCCCGGGGGACTAAAGAGACCCAGTACTTC. Its protein product is CASISRGTKETQYF.

The chain uses TRBV4-3 and TRBJ2-6; tentatively, D is TRBD1 (6 bases). V lost 4 bases to trimming and J lost 0 bases, with 16 bases between them. The CDR3 covers 18 residues. Germline V CDR1 and CDR2: LGHNA, YSLEER. The CDR3 sequence is CASSLYRVTGSGANVLTF. The CDR3 nucleotides read TGCGCCAGCAGCCTATACAGGGTAACGGGCTCTGGGGCCAACGTCCTGACTTTC.

V gene TRBV11-2 combines with J gene TRBJ2-3, with D possibly TRBD1 on 6 matching bases. The germline V gene encodes CDR1 SGHAT and CDR2 FQNNGV. The ends were cut back, 4 bases at V and 5 bases at J, with 13 bases in the middle. The length of the CDR3 is 14 residues. The CDR3 nucleotides read TGTGCCAGCAGCTCCCACCTCAGGGGAGATACGCAGTATTTT. Encoded protein: CASSSHLRGDTQYF.

The genes are TRBV7-7 and TRBJ2-7; D might be TRBD2 (5 bases). The CDR3 is 14 amino acids. Germline CDR1 and CDR2: SSHAT and FNYEAQ (reference sequence). Trimming removed 1 base at V and 2 bases at J, with 9 bases between. Here the CDR3 reads CASSLGAGAYEQYF. The DNA of the CDR3 is TGTGCCAGCAGCTTAGGCGCCGGGGCCTACGAGCAGTACTTC. Variable domain in full (rest from reference TRBV7-7 and TRBJ2-7): GAGVSQSPRYKVTKRGQDVTLRCDPISSHATLYWYQQALGQGPEFLTYFNYEAQPDKSGLPSDRFSAERPEGSISTLTIQRTEQRDSAMYRCASSLGAGAYEQYFGPGTRLTVT.

This chain uses TRBV6-4 with TRBJ1-1, with a tentative D call TRBD1 (5 bases). This CDR3 is 13 amino acids long. Per the germline V gene, CDR1 is MRHNA and CDR2 is SNTAGT. V was shortened by 6 bases and J by 1 base, with 9 bases between the two germline ends. The CDR3 here is CASSRTGNTEAFF. CDR3 DNA: TGTGCCAGCAGCCGTACAGGGAACACTGAAGCTTTCTTT.

This rearrangement joins TRBV29-1 to TRBJ1-1, with D unresolved. This CDR3 has 13 residues. CDR1 is SQVTM, CDR2 ANQGSEA, per germline. V gave up 1 base and J gave up 1 base, with 7 bases separating them. This CDR3 is CSVEGEANTEAFF. The CDR3, as DNA: TGCAGCGTTGAAGGGGAGGCGAACACTGAAGCTTTCTTT.

V gene TRBV19 combines with J gene TRBJ2-3, with TRBD1 as a possible D gene (5 bases). Germline assignment: CDR1 LNHDA and CDR2 SQIVND (reference sequence). The CDR3 is 15 amino acids. V was shortened by 3 bases and J by 4 bases, with 14 bases between the two germline ends. CDR3 DNA sequence: TGTGCCAGTAGTATCCCAGGGTCGGGCGCAGATACGCAGTATTTT. Protein: CASSIPGSGADTQYF.

Here the CDR3 reads CASSRSGSEQYF. In DNA form, the CDR3 reads TGTGCCAGCAGTCGGTCGGGAAGCGAGCAGTACTTC. The rearrangement uses TRBV28 and TRBJ2-7, with D possibly matching TRBD2 (5 bases). Germline CDR1 MDHEN, CDR2 SYDVKM. V lost 5 bases to trimming and J lost 6 bases, with 11 bases between them. The CDR3 is 12 residues long.

The gene calls are TRBV15 and TRBJ1-1; the D gene is possibly TRBD1 (6 bases). Germline V gene sequence: CDR1 LNHNV, CDR2 YYDKDF (reference sequence). V lost 3 bases and J lost 0, with 8 bases in between. The CDR3 sequence is 14 residues long. The DNA for the CDR3 is TGTGCCACCAGCAGTAACAGGGTGAACACTGAAGCTTTCTTT. It yields the protein CATSSNRVNTEAFF.

The chain couples TRBV5-6 to TRBJ2-7; 7 bases fit TRBD2. The CDR3 spans 15 residues. The ends lost 4 bases at V and 1 base at J; junction bases unmatched: 8. The germline CDR1 and CDR2 sequences are SGHDT and YYEEEE. The CDR3 loop reads CASSLGWGGSYEQYF. The CDR3 nucleotides read TGTGCCAGCAGCCTTGGCTGGGGGGGATCCTACGAGCAGTACTTC.

The chain is built from TRBV4-2 and TRBJ2-1; no clear D. CDR1 is LGHNA and CDR2 is YNFKEQ in the germline V gene. Trimming took 5 bases from V and 4 from J, leaving 3 bases between them. This CDR3 is built from 11 residues. In DNA form, the CDR3 reads TGTGCCAGCAGCACATACAATGAGCAGTTCTTC. This translates into CASSTYNEQFF.

The chain links TRBV5-5 to TRBJ1-4; D gene uncertain. CDR3 length equals 14 residues. Trimming removed 6 bases from V and 2 bases from J, with 11 bases in between. Germline V lookup: CDR1 SGHKS, CDR2 YYEKEE (reference sequence). The CDR3 coding sequence is TGTGCCAGCACCCGAGGAGGGACTAATGAAAAACTGTTTTTT. Translated, it gives CASTRGGTNEKLFF.

CDR3 sequence (DNA): TGTGCCAGCAGCCAAGGTTCAGGGAACTATGGCTACACCTTC. This translates into CASSQGSGNYGYTF. This chain uses TRBV3-1 (or the pseudogene TRBV3-2) with TRBJ1-2; TRBD1 is a possible D gene (5 bases). V dropped 1 base and J dropped 2 bases, with 8 bases sitting between them. Germline V gene lookup returns CDR1 LGHDT and CDR2 YNNKEL (reference sequence). The CDR3 totals 14 residues.

V gene TRBV19 combines with J gene TRBJ1-5, with D possibly being TRBD1 (6 bases). Germline V lookup: CDR1 LNHDA, CDR2 SQIVND (reference sequence). This CDR3 has 14 residues. Deletions cut 7 bases from V and 6 bases from J, with 16 bases between. CDR3 amino acids: CASNADRNGQPQHF. CDR3 coding DNA: TGTGCCAGTAACGCGGACAGAAACGGTCAGCCCCAGCATTTT.

The rearrangement uses TRBV28 and TRBJ1-2; possibly TRBD1 for D (6 bases). Germline CDR1 is MDHEN and CDR2 is SYDVKM. The CDR3 consists of 14 residues. Trimming took off 10 bases at V and 4 bases at J, with 19 bases between the two ends. The CDR3 reads CATSPGHPPYGYTF. Here the CDR3 DNA reads TGTGCCACTTCACCGGGACACCCGCCCTATGGCTACACCTTC.

The CDR3 is CASSYLDSGGTEAFF. The CDR3 DNA is TGTGCCAGCAGTTATTTGGACTCGGGGGGCACTGAAGCTTTCTTT. The J gene is TRBJ1-1, the V gene TRBV6-5; possible D gene TRBD1, 5 bases. Trimming took 3 bases from V and 4 from J, leaving 15 bases between them. CDR1 MNHEY and CDR2 SVGAGI come from the germline V gene. The CDR3 spans 15 residues.

The CDR3, as DNA: TGTGCCAGTAGCCCCCGGACTAGCGCCGTGGGTCGCAATGAGCAGTTCTTC. The encoded protein is CASSPRTSAVGRNEQFF. This chain links TRBV19 with TRBJ2-1, with 9 bases identical to TRBD2. Unmatched junction bases numbered 15, after V lost 6 bases and J lost 6 bases. Germline values: CDR1 LNHDA, CDR2 SQIVND (reference sequence). The CDR3 is 17 residues long.

J is TRBJ2-3 and V is TRBV6-6, with D perhaps matching TRBD1 (5 bases). CDR1 MNHNY and CDR2 SVGAGI come from the germline V gene (reference sequence). V was trimmed by 6 bases and J by 0 bases, leaving 7 bases between them. CDR3 size: 13 residues. The CDR3 spells CASSAGSTDTQYF. DNA of the CDR3: TGTGCCAGCAGCGCAGGGAGCACAGATACGCAGTATTTT.

The gene calls are TRBV28 and TRBJ2-5; TRBD1 agrees at 7 bases. CDR3 length: 13 residues. J gave up 3 bases and V 8 bases, and 6 bases lay outside the gene matches. Per germline, CDR1 MDHEN and CDR2 SYDVKM. The DNA of the CDR3 is TGTGCCAGCTCGTCGGGACAGAAAGAGACCCAGTACTTC. Translating it yields CASSSGQKETQYF. The full variable domain, rest sourced from reference TRBV28 and TRBJ2-5, is DVKVTQSSRYLVKRTGEKVFLECVQDMDHENMFWYRQDPGLGLRLIYFSYDVKMKEKGDIPEGYSVSREKKERFSLILESASTNQTSMYLCASSSGQKETQYFGPGTRLLVL.